The sequence of this TCR beta chain was determined in a study of blood T cell repertoires in COVID-19. For the study at large: Collection of acute and convalescent COVID-19 samples took place in the United States, Italy and Spain. Sample material is recorded as cDNA or gDNA derived from T cells, B-cell-depleted T cells, or PBMCs.

Per the germline V gene, CDR1 is WNHNN and CDR2 is SYGVQD (reference sequence). This CDR3 has 15 residues. Between the trimmed V and J ends, which lost 5 bases and 2 bases, there was a span of 10 bases. In the case of this clone: The same CDR3 also results from other DNA sequences found in this sample.

Profiled with immunoSEQ multiplex PCR; TCRdb holds only in-frame clones, not every one. The sample lists hundreds of thousands of clones; roughly 90% were seen once. All enrollees were roughly 18 to 89 years old and from roughly 26 US areas. Specimen: PBMCs or T cells enriched from blood (not recorded which). This chain uses TRBV10-1 with TRBJ2-6; D possibly corresponds to TRBD1 (6 bases). This clonotype was sampled from a man between 60 and 75 years old who had recovered from COVID-19. CDR3 in amino acids: CASSPTGTGANVLTF. The CDR3 bases are TGCGCCAGCAGTCCTACAGGGACTGGGGCCAACGTCCTGACTTTC.